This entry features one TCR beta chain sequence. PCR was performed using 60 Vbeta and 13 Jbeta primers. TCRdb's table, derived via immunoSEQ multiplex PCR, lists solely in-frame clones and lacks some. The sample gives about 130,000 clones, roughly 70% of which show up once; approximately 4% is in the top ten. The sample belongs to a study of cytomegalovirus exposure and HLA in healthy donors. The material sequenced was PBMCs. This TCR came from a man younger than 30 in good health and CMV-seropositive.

This chain's CDR3 is CASSLTGTRENIQYF. The CDR3, as DNA: TGTGCCAGCAGCTTGACCGGGACTAGAGAAAACATTCAGTACTTC. The V call is TRBV5-6, the J call TRBJ2-4, with 8 bases fitting TRBD2. The CDR3 runs to 15 residues. The junction had 5 bases not matched to a gene; V was cut back by 1 base and J by 5 bases. CDR1 and CDR2 (germline): SGHDT, YYEEEE.